This TCR beta chain was profiled in a study of blood T cell repertoires in COVID-19. Whole-study context: Sample material is recorded as cDNA or gDNA derived from T cells, B-cell-depleted T cells, or PBMCs.

Using immunoSEQ multiplex PCR, the repertoire was profiled, and TCRdb retains in-frame clones only, with some absent. Of about 270,000 clones detected, about 89% appear once; the ten largest clones hold 2.3%. The clonotype was recovered from a woman aged 45-65 years with acute or convalescent COVID-19. Sequencing used peripheral blood.

DNA of the CDR3: TGTGCCAGCAGCTATGACAGCTATGGCTACACCTTC. Its protein is CASSYDSYGYTF. The genes are TRBV5-5 and TRBJ1-2; D possibly corresponds to TRBD1 (5 bases). The germline gives CDR1 SGHKS, CDR2 YYEKEE (reference sequence). With 3 bases removed from V and 4 bases from J, the gap between germline ends came to 7 bases. The CDR3 spans 12 residues.